The source of this T cell receptor (beta chain) is a study of identical twins. Each cDNA held unique molecular identifiers, and template switching gave it a universal primer site. TCRdb re-derived calls from the 5' RACE reads in MiXCR, one entry per CDR3 protein. The data show 420,000 or so distinct CDR3 sequences, roughly 20% seen once. Germline V gives CDR1 SGHTA, CDR2 FQGNSA. CDR3 length: 12 amino acids. The trim removed 5 bases at V and 8 bases at J, leaving 2 bases unmatched. This clonotype has only a few counts. The antigen is not known. Study findings and constraints: Out-of-frame alpha sequences common to twins exhibited a surplus of low generation probability.

The chain carries TRBV7-2 and TRBJ2-2, with 7 nucleotides matching TRBD2. The receptor was derived from a man aged 50 to 59 in good health. Sequencing was carried out using naive T cells sorted from blood. Here the CDR3 reads CASSPGRGELFF. The CDR3 bases are TGTGCCAGCAGCCCCGGGAGGGGGGAGCTGTTTTTT.